This TCR beta chain was found in a study of vaccination and CD4 T cells after COVID-19. Study summary: Collection of post-vaccine samples followed dose two by a median about 72 days, spanning a range of 14 to 241.

Regarding this clonotype: Its target is not known.

Treatment defined: approximately 10-day PBMC culture with coronavirus spike peptide pools or control peptides (ViraFEST assay). Under the ViraFEST approach, antigen-specific T cells were expanded with peptide pools and TCRs subsequently sequenced. V lost 5 bases to trimming and J lost 2 bases, with 9 bases between them. There are 13 residues in the CDR3. The germline V gene encodes CDR1 SGHTA and CDR2 FQGTGA. Study-level points and caveats: Vaccine-specific clones in convalescent patients were spike mono-reactive in 304 of 307 cases.

Sequence data for DNA of cultured CD4+ T cells were generated by the Oncomine TCR Beta short-read assay. TCRdb independently ran MiXCR on the PCR reads; one entry per CDR3 protein. The table records some 16,000 distinct CDR3 sequences, 53% of them present only once. The clonotype originates from a human donor who had recovered from COVID-19. This rearrangement joins TRBV7-3 to TRBJ1-1; D uncertain. Sample: CD4+ T cells from blood, cultured in vitro. DNA for the CDR3: TGTGCCAGCAGCCAAGGGCCTAACACTGAAGCTTTCTTT. It specifies CASSQGPNTEAFF.